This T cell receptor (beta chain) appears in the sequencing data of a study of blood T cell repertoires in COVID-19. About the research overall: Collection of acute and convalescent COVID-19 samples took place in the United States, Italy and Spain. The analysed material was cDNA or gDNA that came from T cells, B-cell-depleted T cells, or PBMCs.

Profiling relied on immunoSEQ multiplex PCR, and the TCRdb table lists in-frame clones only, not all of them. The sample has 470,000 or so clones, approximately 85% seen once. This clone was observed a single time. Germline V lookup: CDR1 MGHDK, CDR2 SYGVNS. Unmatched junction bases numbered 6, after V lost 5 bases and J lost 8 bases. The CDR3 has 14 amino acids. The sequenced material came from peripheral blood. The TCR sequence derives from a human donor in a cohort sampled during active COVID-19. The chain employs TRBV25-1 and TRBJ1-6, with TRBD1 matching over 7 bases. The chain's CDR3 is CASSRDRADSPLHF. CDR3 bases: TGTGCCAGCAGTAGAGACAGGGCGGATTCACCCCTCCACTTT.